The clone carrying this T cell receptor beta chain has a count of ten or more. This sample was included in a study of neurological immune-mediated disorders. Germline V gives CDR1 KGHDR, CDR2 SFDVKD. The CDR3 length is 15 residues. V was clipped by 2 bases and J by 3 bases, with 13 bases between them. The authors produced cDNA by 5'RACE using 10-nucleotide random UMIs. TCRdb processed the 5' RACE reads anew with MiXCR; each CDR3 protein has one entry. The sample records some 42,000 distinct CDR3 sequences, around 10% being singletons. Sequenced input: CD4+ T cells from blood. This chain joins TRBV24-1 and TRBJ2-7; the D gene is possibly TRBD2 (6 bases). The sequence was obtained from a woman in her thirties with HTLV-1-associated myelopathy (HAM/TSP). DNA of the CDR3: TGTGCCACCAGTGATTCTGGGGGGAAATTCTACGAGCAGTACTTC. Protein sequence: CATSDSGGKFYEQYF.